This TCR beta chain derives from a study of blood T cell repertoires in COVID-19. Looking at the study overall: Samples taken during acute and convalescent COVID-19 were collected in the United States, Italy and Spain. T cells, B-cell-depleted T cells, or PBMCs supplied cDNA or gDNA.

Losses at the gene ends were 4 bases for V and 2 bases for J; bases not matched to a gene: 3. In germline, CDR1 is SQVTM, CDR2 ANQGSEA. CDR3 length: 14 amino acids. In its sample, this clone was seen a few times. In the original workflow: Nucleated cell counts were estimated from reference gene primer amplification. Data came from immunoSEQ multiplex PCR; TCRdb stores just in-frame clones and leaves some out. V and J calls and clone size are given by that table; D and trimming were obtained from the DNA. The sample has about 59,000 clones; less than 80% are singletons. Sequenced material: peripheral blood. This TCR was recovered from a human donor in a cohort sampled during active COVID-19. The V and J genes are TRBV29-1 and TRBJ2-1; TRBD1 agrees at 9 bases. The CDR3 loop is CSVGQGVAYNEQFF. The CDR3 DNA sequence: TGCAGCGTTGGACAGGGGGTGGCCTACAATGAGCAGTTCTTC.